This is a list of T cell receptor beta chains from one sample in a study of cytomegalovirus exposure and HLA in healthy donors. Libraries were prepared by immunoSEQ multiplex PCR; TCRdb keeps only in-frame clonotypes and omits some of them. The data hold 120,000 or so clones, with about 88% observed a single time. The source material was PBMCs. The receptor set was obtained from a woman under 30 in good health and CMV-seronegative. Each CDR3 is given with its conserved first and last residue. A D gene is named only where the DNA matches it firmly. The listing skips clone size in some rows; elsewhere it reads once, few, many or a size class.

V gene	J gene	D gene	clone size	CDR3 DNA	CDR3 protein
TRBV30	TRBJ2-2	.	once	TGTGCCTGGAGTGTAACGGAGGTTACCGGGGAGCTGTTTTTT	CAWSVTEVTGELFF
TRBV27	TRBJ1-1	.	.	TGTGCCAGCAGTTTTAGTCGCGGCTCGAACACTGAAGCTTTCTTT	CASSFSRGSNTEAFF
TRBV9	TRBJ2-5	TRBD1	.	TGTGCCAGCAGCTTAGGGGGCAGCGTGAGCCAAGAGACCCAGTACTTC	CASSLGGSVSQETQYF
TRBV7-8	TRBJ1-2	.	.	TGTGCCAGCAGCTCATCGACTGGGGGGGGAGGCTACACCTTC	CASSSSTGGGGYTF
TRBV25-1	TRBJ1-3	.	.	TGTGCCAGCACCCGCGGGGAGGGGGGATCCGGAAACACCATATATTTT	CASTRGEGGSGNTIYF
TRBV19	TRBJ1-6	TRBD1	.	TGTGCCAGTAGTATAGACACAGGGGGCGAGTCACCCCTCCACTTT	CASSIDTGGESPLHF
TRBV4-2	TRBJ2-5	TRBD2	once	TGTGCCAGCAGCCGGGAGGGCGGCCAAGAGACCCAGTACTTC	CASSREGGQETQYF
TRBV6-5	TRBJ2-5	.	.	TGTGCCAGCAGTTACTCGATTTCCCTAGGCCAAGAGACCCAGTACTTC	CASSYSISLGQETQYF
TRBV11-3	TRBJ2-2	.	once	TGTGCCAGCAGTCAGGGGTCCGACGGGGAGCTGTTTTTT	CASSQGSDGELFF
TRBV7-6	TRBJ1-1	.	few	TGTGCCAGCAGCCTAAGAACTGGAACTACCACTGAAGCTTTCTTT	CASSLRTGTTTEAFF
TRBV5-1	TRBJ1-4	TRBD1	.	TGCGCCAGCAGCTTGGTCTCCGGGACAGTTTATGAAAAACTGTTTTTT	CASSLVSGTVYEKLFF
TRBV7-2	TRBJ2-3	TRBD2	.	TGTGCCAGCAGCTTAGCGGCCCGGGGGGGCCGGAGTGATACGCAGTATTTT	CASSLAARGGRSDTQYF
TRBV29-1	TRBJ2-3	TRBD2	.	TGCAGCGTTAACCGGGACTATAACCACTTTAGTACGCAGTATTTT	CSVNRDYNHFSTQYF
TRBV6-4	TRBJ1-6	.	.	TGTGCCAGCAGCCTCAACCTGGAGAAATCACCCCTCCACTTT	CASSLNLEKSPLHF
TRBV7-6	TRBJ2-3	.	.	TGTGCCAGCAGCTTAGTGTCTGGACAACAGTATTTT	CASSLVSGQQYF
TRBV5-6	TRBJ1-1	TRBD1	.	TGTGCCAGCGTCATAACAGGGGTGGTTTCGACTGAAGCTTTCTTT	CASVITGVVSTEAFF
TRBV15	TRBJ2-7	.	.	TGTGCCACCAGCAGAGATGCGACAGAGCAGTACTTC	CATSRDATEQYF
TRBV2	TRBJ2-3	.	.	TGTGCCAGCAGTGACGGTTCTAGCACAGATACGCAGTATTTT	CASSDGSSTDTQYF
TRBV19	TRBJ1-5	TRBD1	.	TGTGCCAGTACCACAGACAGGGACACACGTCAGCCCCAGCATTTT	CASTTDRDTRQPQHF
TRBV7-8	TRBJ1-2	.	.	TGTGCCAGCAGCTTAGGGTTTTCAGAAGACTATGGCTACACCTTC	CASSLGFSEDYGYTF
TRBV30	TRBJ2-6	.	.	TGTGCCCTGCGTCAGGGCACTGGGGCCAACGTCCTGACTTTC	CALRQGTGANVLTF
TRBV29-1	TRBJ1-1	.	.	TGCAGCGTTGAGCCTAAAAAACGGTTTCGGACTGAAGCTTTCTTT	CSVEPKKRFRTEAFF
TRBV4-2	TRBJ1-2	TRBD1	.	TGTGCCAGCAGCCAAGCCGACAGGGACTTTGGCTACACCTTC	CASSQADRDFGYTF